This T cell receptor (beta chain) appears in the sequencing data of a study of blood T cells in healthy people across ages. Germline CDR1 and CDR2: KGHDR and SFDVKD. The V end lost 0 bases, the J end lost 6 bases, and 11 bases lay between the germline ends. The CDR3 is made up of 15 amino acids. A J-beta primer mix and a sample-barcoded 5' primer were used in a second PCR of about 7 to 12 cycles. One entry per CDR3 protein results from TCRdb running MiXCR on the 5' RACE reads. Of fewer than 900,000 distinct CDR3 sequences in the sample, approximately 49% were seen once. Sequencing used blood. This chain joins TRBV24-1 and TRBJ2-1; possibly TRBD1 for D (5 bases). The sequence was obtained from an older woman in good health. The CDR3 spells CATSDLQAGRNEQFF. The CDR3 DNA reads TGTGCCACCAGTGATTTGCAAGCAGGGCGCAATGAGCAGTTCTTC.